Listed below are T cell receptor beta chains from one sample, sequenced in a study of shared clonotypes between healthy human individuals. Here immunoSEQ multiplex PCR was the method, and the copy in TCRdb shows in-frame clones only, minus some. The data contain approximately 530,000 clones, 90% to 96% of them singletons. The sequenced sample was naive CD4+ T cells sorted from blood. The receptors derive from a woman aged 25 to 39 in good health. Each CDR3 is given with its conserved first and last residue. D genes are given only for firm matches. Clone size, where shown, is once, few, many, or a class for clones that have expanded.

size,J,V,D,CDR3,DNA
-,TRBJ2-7,TRBV19,-,CASSVSGMGISREQYF,TGTGCCAGTAGTGTCTCCGGGATGGGAATTAGCCGCGAGCAGTACTTC
-,TRBJ1-1,TRBV2,-,CASSEEGQHTEAFF,TGTGCCAGCAGTGAGGAGGGGCAGCACACTGAAGCTTTCTTT
-,TRBJ2-2,TRBV19,-,CASSTRDSLNTGELFF,TGTGCCAGTAGTACCCGGGACTCCCTGAACACCGGGGAGCTGTTTTTT
-,TRBJ2-1,TRBV4-1,TRBD2,CASSQGPGAGGNYNEQFF,TGCGCCAGCAGCCAAGGGCCCGGAGCGGGAGGGAATTACAATGAGCAGTTCTTC
once,TRBJ2-7,TRBV27,TRBD2,CASRTKWTRTGGIEQYF,TGTGCCAGCAGAACGAAGTGGACTAGAACGGGAGGTATCGAGCAGTACTTC
-,TRBJ1-1,TRBV6-5,-,CASSPIQGVEAFF,TGTGCCAGCAGTCCGATCCAGGGAGTCGAAGCTTTCTTT
-,TRBJ2-3,TRBV30,TRBD2,CAWSGLAGGVDTQYF,TGTGCCTGGAGTGGACTAGCGGGTGGGGTAGATACGCAGTATTTT
-,TRBJ2-7,TRBV7-2,-,CASSTDYTDSYEQYF,TGTGCCAGCAGCACCGACTATACAGACTCCTACGAGCAGTACTTC
-,TRBJ2-2,TRBV23-1,-,CASSQEQGPGELFF,TGCGCCAGCAGTCAAGAACAGGGTCCCGGGGAGCTGTTTTTT
-,TRBJ1-2,TRBV6-5,-,CASSPYTGRFYGYTF,TGTGCCAGCAGCCCTTACACAGGAAGATTCTATGGCTACACCTTC
-,TRBJ1-2,TRBV6-5,-,CASRPPYVNNGYTF,TGTGCCAGCAGGCCCCCCTACGTTAACAATGGCTACACCTTC
-,TRBJ2-1,TRBV18,-,CASSPGSLSYNEQFF,TGTGCCAGCTCACCAGGGAGTCTGTCTTACAATGAGCAGTTCTTC
-,TRBJ2-1,TRBV18,-,CASSTDNEQFF,TGTGCCAGCTCCACGGACAATGAGCAGTTCTTC
-,TRBJ1-6,TRBV2,-,CASSVGVPSPLHF,TGTGCCAGCAGTGTAGGGGTACCCTCACCCCTCCACTTT
once,TRBJ1-2,TRBV11-2,TRBD1,CASSLTKGGFGYTF,TGTGCCAGCAGCTTAACCAAAGGGGGCTTTGGCTACACCTTC
-,TRBJ2-4,TRBV6-6,TRBD1,CASRSGVLRDSPYF,TGTGCCAGCAGATCAGGGGTTCTCCGGGACAGTCCGTACTTC
few,TRBJ2-7,TRBV7-8,TRBD2,CASRRLAGGYEQYF,TGTGCCAGCAGGAGACTAGCGGGTGGGTACGAGCAGTACTTC
-,TRBJ2-4,TRBV19,-,CASSNWEGGAKNIQYF,TGTGCCAGTAGTAATTGGGAGGGGGGAGCCAAAAACATTCAGTACTTC
-,TRBJ2-6,TRBV28,-,CASNPGGVFSGANVLTF,TGTGCCAGCAACCCCGGAGGGGTTTTTTCTGGGGCCAACGTCCTGACTTTC
-,TRBJ1-3,TRBV7-2,-,CASSLEPRISGNTIYF,TGTGCCAGCAGCTTAGAGCCCAGGATCTCTGGAAACACCATATATTTT
-,TRBJ2-3,TRBV18,-,CASSPPGGGFDTQYF,TGTGCCAGCTCACCACCGGGAGGTGGATTTGATACGCAGTATTTT
once,TRBJ1-3,TRBV14,-,CASSQDGIWSTIYF,TGTGCCAGCAGCCAAGACGGGATCTGGAGCACCATATATTTT
-,TRBJ2-3,TRBV2,-,CASSESTQYF,TGTGCCAGCAGTGAGTCTACGCAGTATTTT
-,TRBJ1-5,TRBV4-1,-,CASSSVGLAVGQPQHF,TGCGCCAGCAGTTCTGTCGGTTTAGCCGTGGGTCAGCCCCAGCATTTT
-,TRBJ2-1,TRBV5-4,-,CASSLAGDEQFF,TGTGCCAGCAGCTTAGCAGGCGATGAGCAGTTCTTC
-,TRBJ2-1,TRBV28,TRBD1,CASSPTPGQADNEQFF,TGTGCCAGCAGTCCGACGCCGGGACAGGCCGACAATGAGCAGTTCTTC
-,TRBJ2-3,TRBV2,TRBD2,CASSDNLAVTDTQYF,TGTGCCAGCAGTGATAATCTAGCGGTCACAGATACGCAGTATTTT
-,TRBJ2-2,TRBV5-1,TRBD1,CASRQGADTGELFF,TGCGCCAGCAGACAGGGGGCGGACACCGGGGAGCTGTTTTTT
-,TRBJ2-1,TRBV9,-,CASSRIIGGNEQFF,TGTGCCAGCAGCCGTATCATAGGGGGCAATGAGCAGTTCTTC
-,TRBJ1-1,TRBV23-1,TRBD1,CASSHPDRAPRVNTEAFF,TGCGCCAGCAGTCATCCCGACAGGGCCCCACGAGTGAACACTGAAGCTTTCTTT
-,TRBJ2-1,TRBV7-3,-,CASSLRGGEQFF,TGTGCCAGCAGCTTAAGAGGGGGGGAGCAGTTCTTC
-,TRBJ2-2,TRBV19,TRBD2,CASKGLAGRELFF,TGTGCCAGTAAGGGACTAGCGGGAAGGGAGCTGTTTTTT
-,TRBJ1-2,TRBV5-4,-,CASSSQTGYVYGYTF,TGTGCCAGCAGTTCTCAAACTGGATACGTCTATGGCTACACCTTC
-,TRBJ2-7,TRBV5-4,TRBD2,CASSLVSGIAYEQYF,TGTGCCAGCAGCTTGGTTAGCGGGATAGCCTACGAGCAGTACTTC
-,TRBJ2-2,TRBV5-6,-,CASSLGGNGYGELFF,TGTGCCAGCAGCTTGGGGGGCAACGGGTACGGGGAGCTGTTTTTT
-,TRBJ1-2,TRBV28,-,CASSLWAGPYYGYTF,TGTGCCAGCAGTTTATGGGCAGGGCCTTACTATGGCTACACCTTC
once,TRBJ2-3,TRBV7-9,-,CASSSPRDIRTDTQYF,TGTGCCAGCAGCTCCCCCCGGGACATCCGCACAGATACGCAGTATTTT
-,TRBJ2-7,TRBV7-8,-,CASSTSGRGTWQYF,TGTGCCAGCAGCACCTCCGGACGGGGTACGTGGCAGTACTTC
-,TRBJ2-3,TRBV5-1,-,CASSPLSGPTDTQYF,TGCGCCAGCAGCCCCCTTAGCGGACCCACAGATACGCAGTATTTT
-,TRBJ2-1,TRBV5-1,TRBD2,CASSVKRTSVDNEQFF,TGCGCCAGCAGCGTAAAAAGGACTAGCGTCGACAATGAGCAGTTCTTC
-,TRBJ2-3,TRBV13,TRBD2,CASSLLAGTDTQYF,TGTGCCAGCAGCTTACTAGCGGGAACAGATACGCAGTATTTT
-,TRBJ1-2,TRBV4-1,-,CASSPVPGGHYGYTF,TGCGCCAGCAGCCCCGTCCCCGGGGGCCACTATGGCTACACCTTC
-,TRBJ1-2,TRBV30,-,CAWSPNRSNYGYTF,TGTGCCTGGAGTCCCAACAGATCGAACTATGGCTACACCTTC
-,TRBJ2-1,TRBV9,TRBD2,CASSPRGSGSYNEQFF,TGTGCCAGCAGCCCCCGCGGGAGCGGTTCCTACAATGAGCAGTTCTTC
-,TRBJ2-4,TRBV28,-,CASSSGGGAKNIQYF,TGTGCCAGCAGTTCCGGTGGGGGGGCCAAAAACATTCAGTACTTC